The clone carrying this T cell receptor (beta chain) was seen repeatedly, ten times or more. Its antigen is not known. The read comes to an end 3 residues before the CDR3 does, leaving the germline J gene to fill in the end. Germline assignment: CDR1 DFQATT and CDR2 SNEGSKA (reference sequence). The CDR3 is 13 residues long. The V and J ends lost 4 bases and 2 bases, in that order; junction bases with no gene match: 2. This sample was taken from a study of T cell clonality in common variable immunodeficiency. Regarding the study as a whole: Reportedly, TCR beta sequences from common variable immunodeficiency showed fewer deletions and N-nucleotide insertions. Compared with healthy controls, CVID subjects showed increased TCRbeta clonality, mostly in about a third. CVID subjects shared fewer TCRbeta clones than healthy controls did.

The data were produced by immunoSEQ multiplex PCR, yet TCRdb's version contains in-frame clones alone and is incomplete. Listed here are tens of thousands of clones without any singletons, the top ten holding 3.5% to 4.5%. The specimen sequenced was peripheral blood mononuclear cells. The chain joins TRBV20-1 to TRBJ2-1, with 7 positions matching TRBD2. The sequence came from a person aged 18 to 70 in good health. Incomplete CDR3 DNA: TGCAGTGCTACTAGCGGCGCCTACAATGAG. Its translation: CSATSGAYNE. In full, the CDR3 is CSATSGAYNEQFF.